This TCR beta chain was captured by sequencing in a study of lymphopenia after photon versus proton radiotherapy. Study-level findings and limits: Post-nadir diversity loss with photons came from oligoclonal expansion, particularly CD8+ Temra cells.

Assay used: immunoSEQ multiplex PCR; TCRdb lists only in-frame clones, some missing. The repertoire has 150,000 to 200,000 clones, about nine tenths of them found once; the top ten carry about 4.3%. CDR3 length equals 13 residues. The germline V gene encodes CDR1 GTSNPN and CDR2 SVGIG (reference sequence). V shed 2 bases and J shed 4 bases, with 11 bases lying between them. In regard to this clone: No antigen is known for it.

This material consisted of peripheral blood, taken from a patient treated with photon-based radiotherapy. The rearrangement links TRBV30 to TRBJ1-2, with D tentatively TRBD1 (5 bases). The source is a man aged 45 to 65 with gastric cancer. The CDR3 sequence: CAWSPDSLYGYTF. In DNA form, the CDR3 reads TGTGCCTGGAGTCCTGACAGTCTCTATGGCTACACCTTC.